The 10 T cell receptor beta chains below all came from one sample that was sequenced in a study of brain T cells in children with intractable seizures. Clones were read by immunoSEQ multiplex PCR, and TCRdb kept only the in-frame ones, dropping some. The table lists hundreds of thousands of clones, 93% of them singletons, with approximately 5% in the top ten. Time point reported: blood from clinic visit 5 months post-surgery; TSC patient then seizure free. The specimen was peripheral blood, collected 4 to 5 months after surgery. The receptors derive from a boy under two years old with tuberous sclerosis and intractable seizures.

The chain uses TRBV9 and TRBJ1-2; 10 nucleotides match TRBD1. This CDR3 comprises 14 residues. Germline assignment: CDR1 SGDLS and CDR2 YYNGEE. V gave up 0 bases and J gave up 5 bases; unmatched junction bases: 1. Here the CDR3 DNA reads TGTGCCAGCAGCGTAGGGACAGGGGGTTATGGCTACACCTTC. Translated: CASSVGTGGYGYTF. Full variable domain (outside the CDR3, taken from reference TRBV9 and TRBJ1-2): DSGVTQTPKHLITATGQRVTLRCSPRSGDLSVYWYQQSLDQGLQFLIQYYNGEERAKGNILERFSAQQFPDLHSELNLSSLELGDSALYFCASSVGTGGYGYTFGSGTRLTVV.

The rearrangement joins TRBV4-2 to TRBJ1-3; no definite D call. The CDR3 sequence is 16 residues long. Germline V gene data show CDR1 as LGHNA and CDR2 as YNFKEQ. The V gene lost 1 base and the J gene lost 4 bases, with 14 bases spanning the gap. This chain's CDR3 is CASSQVSTGLGNTIYF. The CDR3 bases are TGTGCCAGCAGCCAAGTTTCGACCGGGCTCGGAAACACCATATATTTT.

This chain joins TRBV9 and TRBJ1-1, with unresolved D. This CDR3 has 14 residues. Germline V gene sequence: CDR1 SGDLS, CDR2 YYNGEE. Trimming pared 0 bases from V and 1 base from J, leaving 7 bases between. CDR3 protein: CASSVVPANTEAFF. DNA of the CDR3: TGTGCCAGCAGCGTAGTACCGGCGAACACTGAAGCTTTCTTT.

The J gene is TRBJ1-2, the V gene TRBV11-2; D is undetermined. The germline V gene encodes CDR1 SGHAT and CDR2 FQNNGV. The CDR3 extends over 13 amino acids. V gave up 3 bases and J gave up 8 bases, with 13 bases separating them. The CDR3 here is CASSFLLVDGYTF. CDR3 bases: TGTGCCAGCAGCTTCCTCCTCGTTGACGGCTACACCTTC. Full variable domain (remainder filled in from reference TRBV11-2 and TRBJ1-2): EAGVAQSPRYKIIEKRQSVAFWCNPISGHATLYWYQQILGQGPKLLIQFQNNGVVDDSQLPKDRFSAERLKGVDSTLKIQPAKLEDSAVYLCASSFLLVDGYTFGSGTRLTVV.

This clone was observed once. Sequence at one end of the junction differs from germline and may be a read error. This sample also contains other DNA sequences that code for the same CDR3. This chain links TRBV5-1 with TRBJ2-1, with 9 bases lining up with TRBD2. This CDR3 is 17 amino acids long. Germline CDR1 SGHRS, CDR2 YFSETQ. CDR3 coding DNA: TGCGCCCGCAGCTTGGTAGGGCTCGCGGGGGGGCCTAATGAGCAGTTCTTC. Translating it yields CARSLVGLAGGPNEQFF.

The CDR3 DNA reads TGTGCCAGCAGCTTCCGGGACAGGTCCTACAATGAGCAGTTCTTC. Protein product: CASSFRDRSYNEQFF. J is TRBJ2-1 and V is TRBV5-6, with 8 nucleotides matching TRBD1. Trimming at V came to 2 bases and at J to 1 base, leaving 2 bases not matched to a gene. This CDR3 contains 15 residues. Germline values: CDR1 SGHDT, CDR2 YYEEEE.

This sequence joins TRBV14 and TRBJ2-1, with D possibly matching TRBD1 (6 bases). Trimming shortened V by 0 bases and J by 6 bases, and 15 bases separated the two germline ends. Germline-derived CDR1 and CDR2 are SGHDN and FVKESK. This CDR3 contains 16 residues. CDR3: CASSQDYWQGFNEQFF. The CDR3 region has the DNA TGTGCCAGCAGCCAAGATTATTGGCAGGGGTTCAATGAGCAGTTCTTC.

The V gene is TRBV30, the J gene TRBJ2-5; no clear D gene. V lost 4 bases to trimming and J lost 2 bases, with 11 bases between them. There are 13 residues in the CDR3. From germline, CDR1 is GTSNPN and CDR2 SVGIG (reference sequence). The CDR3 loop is CAWTGSGQETQYF. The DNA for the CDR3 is TGTGCCTGGACCGGGTCAGGACAAGAGACCCAGTACTTC.

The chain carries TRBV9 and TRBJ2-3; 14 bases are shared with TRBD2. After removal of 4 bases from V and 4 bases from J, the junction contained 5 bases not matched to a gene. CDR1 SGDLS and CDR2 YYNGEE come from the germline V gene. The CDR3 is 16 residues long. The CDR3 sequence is CASSLGTSGGPDTQYF. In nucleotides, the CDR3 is TGTGCCAGCAGCCTGGGGACTAGCGGGGGACCAGATACGCAGTATTTT.

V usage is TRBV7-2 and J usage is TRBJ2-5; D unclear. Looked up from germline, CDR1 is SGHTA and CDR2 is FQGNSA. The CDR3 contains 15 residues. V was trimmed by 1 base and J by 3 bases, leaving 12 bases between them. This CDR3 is CASSLEGAREETQYF. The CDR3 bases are TGTGCCAGCAGCTTAGAAGGAGCAAGAGAAGAGACCCAGTACTTC.